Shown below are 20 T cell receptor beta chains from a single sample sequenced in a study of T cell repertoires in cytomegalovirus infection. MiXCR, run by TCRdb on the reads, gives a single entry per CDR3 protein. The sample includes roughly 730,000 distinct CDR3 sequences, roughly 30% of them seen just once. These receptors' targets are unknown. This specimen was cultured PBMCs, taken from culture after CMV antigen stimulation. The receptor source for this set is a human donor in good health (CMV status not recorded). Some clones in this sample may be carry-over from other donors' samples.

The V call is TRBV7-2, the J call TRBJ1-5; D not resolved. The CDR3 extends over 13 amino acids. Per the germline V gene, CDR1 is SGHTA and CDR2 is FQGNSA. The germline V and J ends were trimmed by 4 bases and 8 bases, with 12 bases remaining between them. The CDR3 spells CASSSNRMEPQHF. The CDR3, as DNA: TGTGCCAGCAGCTCCAACCGCATGGAGCCCCAGCATTTT.

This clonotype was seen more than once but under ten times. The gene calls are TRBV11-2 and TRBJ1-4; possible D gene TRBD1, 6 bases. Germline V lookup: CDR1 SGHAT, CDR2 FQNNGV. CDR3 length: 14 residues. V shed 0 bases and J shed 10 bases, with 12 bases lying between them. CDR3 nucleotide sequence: TGTGCCAGCAGCTTAGATCAGGGGTGGGGAAAACTGTTTTTT. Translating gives CASSLDQGWGKLFF.

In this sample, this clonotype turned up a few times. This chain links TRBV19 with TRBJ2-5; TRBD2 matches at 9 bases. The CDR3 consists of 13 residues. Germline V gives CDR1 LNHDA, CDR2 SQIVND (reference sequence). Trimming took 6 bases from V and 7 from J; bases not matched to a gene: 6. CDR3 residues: CASRGTSSRTQYF. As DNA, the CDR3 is TGTGCCAGTAGAGGGACTAGCTCGCGGACCCAGTACTTC.

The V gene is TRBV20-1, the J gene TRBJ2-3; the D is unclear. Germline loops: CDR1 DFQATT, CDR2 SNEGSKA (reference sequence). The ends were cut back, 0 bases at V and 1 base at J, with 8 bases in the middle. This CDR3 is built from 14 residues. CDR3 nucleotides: TGCAGTGCTAGAGACGACCGGGGCACAGATACGCAGTATTTT. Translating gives CSARDDRGTDTQYF.

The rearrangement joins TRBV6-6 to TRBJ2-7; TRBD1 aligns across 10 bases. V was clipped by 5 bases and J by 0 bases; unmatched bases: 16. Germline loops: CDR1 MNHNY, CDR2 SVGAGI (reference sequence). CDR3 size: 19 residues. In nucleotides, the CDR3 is TGTGCCAGCAGTCCATCCGGGGACAGGGGTCGGCTTATCTCCTACGAGCAGTACTTC. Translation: CASSPSGDRGRLISYEQYF.

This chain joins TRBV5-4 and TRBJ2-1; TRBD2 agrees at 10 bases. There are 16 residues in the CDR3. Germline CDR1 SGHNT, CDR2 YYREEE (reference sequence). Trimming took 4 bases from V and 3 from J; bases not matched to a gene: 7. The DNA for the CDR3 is TGTGCCAGCAGCACCAAGGCTAGCGGGAGCTACAATGAGCAGTTCTTC. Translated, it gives CASSTKASGSYNEQFF.

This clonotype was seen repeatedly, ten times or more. CDR3 residues: CASSLAAFAGNQPQHF. DNA of the CDR3: TGTGCCAGCAGCTTAGCCGCTTTCGCTGGCAATCAGCCCCAGCATTTT. The V gene is TRBV7-8, the J gene TRBJ1-5; D call uncertain. The length of the CDR3 is 16 residues. CDR1 and CDR2 (germline): SGHVS, FQNEAQ. V lost 0 bases, J lost 2 bases, and 11 bases lay in between.

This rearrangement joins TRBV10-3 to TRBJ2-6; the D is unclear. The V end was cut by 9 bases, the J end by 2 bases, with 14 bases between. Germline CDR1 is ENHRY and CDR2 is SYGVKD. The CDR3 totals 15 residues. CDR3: CAISPFQTGANVLTF. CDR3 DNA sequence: TGTGCCATATCCCCGTTTCAAACTGGGGCCAACGTCCTGACTTTC.

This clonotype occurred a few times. The CDR3 DNA follows: TGTGCCAGCAGTTACTCGACAAGCTGGGGAAACACCATATATTTT. This codes for CASSYSTSWGNTIYF. The chain uses TRBV6-5 and TRBJ1-3; D ambiguous. CDR3 size: 15 residues. Trimming removed 0 bases from V and 4 bases from J, with 10 bases in between. CDR1 is MNHEY and CDR2 is SVGAGI in the germline V gene.

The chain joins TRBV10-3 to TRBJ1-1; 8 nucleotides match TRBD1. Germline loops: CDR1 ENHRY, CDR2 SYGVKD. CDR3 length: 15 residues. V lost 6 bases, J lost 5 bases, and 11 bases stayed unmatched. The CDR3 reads CAIRMTSTGGTEAFF. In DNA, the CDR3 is TGTGCCATCAGAATGACCTCTACAGGGGGGACTGAAGCTTTCTTT.

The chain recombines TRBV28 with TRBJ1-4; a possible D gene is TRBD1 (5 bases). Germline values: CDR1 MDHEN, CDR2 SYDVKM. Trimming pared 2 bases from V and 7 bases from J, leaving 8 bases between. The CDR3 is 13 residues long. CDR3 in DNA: TGTGCCAGCAGTTTAACAGGCAGTGAAAAACTGTTTTTT. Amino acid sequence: CASSLTGSEKLFF. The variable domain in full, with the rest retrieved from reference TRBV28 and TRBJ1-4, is DVKVTQSSRYLVKRTGEKVFLECVQDMDHENMFWYRQDPGLGLRLIYFSYDVKMKEKGDIPEGYSVSREKKERFSLILESASTNQTSMYLCASSLTGSEKLFFGSGTQLSVL.

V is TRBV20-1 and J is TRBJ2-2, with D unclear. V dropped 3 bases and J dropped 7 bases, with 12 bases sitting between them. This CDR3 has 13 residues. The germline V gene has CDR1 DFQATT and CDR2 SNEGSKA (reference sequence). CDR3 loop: CSARSSNGGELFF. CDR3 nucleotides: TGCAGTGCTAGGTCTAGTAACGGCGGGGAGCTGTTTTTT.

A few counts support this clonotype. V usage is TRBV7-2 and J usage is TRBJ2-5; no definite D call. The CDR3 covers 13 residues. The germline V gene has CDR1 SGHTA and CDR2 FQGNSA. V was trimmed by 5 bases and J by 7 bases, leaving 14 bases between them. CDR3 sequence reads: CASSAPVFGTQYF. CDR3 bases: TGTGCCAGCAGCGCCCCCGTTTTTGGGACCCAGTACTTC. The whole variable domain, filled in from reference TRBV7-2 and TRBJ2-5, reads GAGVSQSPSNKVTEKGKDVELRCDPISGHTALYWYRQSLGQGLEFLIYFQGNSAPDKSGLPSDRFSAERTGGSVSTLTIQRTQQEDSAVYLCASSAPVFGTQYFGPGTRLLVL.

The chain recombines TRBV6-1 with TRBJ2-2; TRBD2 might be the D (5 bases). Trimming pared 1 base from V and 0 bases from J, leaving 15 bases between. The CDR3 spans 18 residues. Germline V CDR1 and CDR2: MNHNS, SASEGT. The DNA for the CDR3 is TGTGCCAGCAGTGAAGAGTGGAGGAGAGCCGCGAACACCGGGGAGCTGTTTTTT. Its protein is CASSEEWRRAANTGELFF.

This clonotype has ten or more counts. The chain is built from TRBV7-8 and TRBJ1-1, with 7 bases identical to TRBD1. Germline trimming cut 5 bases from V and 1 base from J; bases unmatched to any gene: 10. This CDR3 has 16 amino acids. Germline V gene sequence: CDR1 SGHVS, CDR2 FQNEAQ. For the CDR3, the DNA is TGTGCCAGCAGCATTCGAATCCAGGGGGAGAACACTGAAGCTTTCTTT. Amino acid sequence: CASSIRIQGENTEAFF.

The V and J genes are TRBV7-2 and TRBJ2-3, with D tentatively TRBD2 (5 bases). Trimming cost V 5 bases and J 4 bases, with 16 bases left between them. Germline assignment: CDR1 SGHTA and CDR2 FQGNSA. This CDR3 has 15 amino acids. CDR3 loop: CASSPRTPGADTQYF. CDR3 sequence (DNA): TGTGCCAGCAGCCCTAGGACTCCCGGAGCAGATACGCAGTATTTT.

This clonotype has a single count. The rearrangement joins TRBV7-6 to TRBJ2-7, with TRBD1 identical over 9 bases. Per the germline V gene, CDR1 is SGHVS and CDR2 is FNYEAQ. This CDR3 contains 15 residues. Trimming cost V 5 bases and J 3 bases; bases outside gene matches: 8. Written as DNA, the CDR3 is TGTGCCAGCAGCCAAGGGACAGGGAGTGACTACGAGCAGTACTTC. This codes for CASSQGTGSDYEQYF.

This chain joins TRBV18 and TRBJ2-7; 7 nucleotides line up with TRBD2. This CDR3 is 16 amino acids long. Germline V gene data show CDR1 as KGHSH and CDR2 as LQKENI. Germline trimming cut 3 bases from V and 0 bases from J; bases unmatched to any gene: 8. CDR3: CASSPRGSGASYEQYF. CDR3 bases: TGTGCCAGCTCACCCCGGGGAAGCGGGGCCTCCTACGAGCAGTACTTC.

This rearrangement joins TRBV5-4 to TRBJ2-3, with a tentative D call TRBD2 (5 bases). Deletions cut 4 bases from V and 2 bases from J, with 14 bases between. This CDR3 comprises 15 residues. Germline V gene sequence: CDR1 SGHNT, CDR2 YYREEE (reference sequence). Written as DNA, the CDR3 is TGTGCCAGCAGCCCCCCGGGGTCTCACACAGATACGCAGTATTTT. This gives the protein CASSPPGSHTDTQYF.

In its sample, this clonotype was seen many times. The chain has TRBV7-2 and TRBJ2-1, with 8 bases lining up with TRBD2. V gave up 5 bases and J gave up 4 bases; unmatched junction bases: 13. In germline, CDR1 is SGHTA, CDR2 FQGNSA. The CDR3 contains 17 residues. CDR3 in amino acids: CASSLGAGAVIYNEQFF. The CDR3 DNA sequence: TGTGCCAGCAGCCTCGGAGCGGGGGCCGTTATATACAATGAGCAGTTCTTC. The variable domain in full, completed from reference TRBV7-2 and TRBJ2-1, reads GAGVSQSPSNKVTEKGKDVELRCDPISGHTALYWYRQSLGQGLEFLIYFQGNSAPDKSGLPSDRFSAERTGGSVSTLTIQRTQQEDSAVYLCASSLGAGAVIYNEQFFGPGTRLTVL.